This TCR beta chain was obtained from a study of blood T cell repertoires in COVID-19. The CDR3 is 14 residues long. The germline gives CDR1 SGHNT, CDR2 YENEEA. V shed 2 bases and J 8 bases; nucleotides not matched to a gene: 3. Profiling relied on immunoSEQ multiplex PCR, and the TCRdb table lists in-frame clones only, not all of them. The sample comprises 490,000 or so clones, 75% to 90% of which are singletons, and more than 7.5% rests with the top ten. This chain links TRBV11-3 with TRBJ1-6; 7 bases line up with TRBD1. Sequencing used PBMCs or T cells enriched from blood (not recorded which). The receptor's source is a woman aged 55-75 years who had recovered from COVID-19. DNA for the CDR3: TGTGCCAGCAGCTTAAGGGGGCATGATTCACCCCTCCACTTT. Its protein is CASSLRGHDSPLHF.